Presented here are 5 T cell receptor beta chains from one specimen sequenced in a study of CD8+CD57+ T cells in acquired aplastic anemia. Template material for TCR beta VDJ and CDR3 profiling consisted of genomic DNA. TCRdb re-derived calls from the reads in MiXCR, one entry per CDR3 protein. The table records about 200,000 distinct CDR3 sequences, 50% to 70% of them present only once. Only patients with CD8+CD57+ cell expansion on flow cytometry were chosen for sequencing. Sequenced material: sorted CD4+, CD8+, or CD8+CD57+ T cells (not recorded which) from PBMCs. These receptors were collected from a human donor with aplastic anemia.

This rearrangement joins TRBV2 to TRBJ1-1; no clear D gene. Trimming removed 9 bases at V and 2 bases at J, with 13 bases between. This CDR3 contains 13 residues. The V gene's germline CDR1 is SNHLY and CDR2 FYNNEI. CDR3 in amino acids: CASAGGVNTEAFF. CDR3 nucleotides: TGTGCCAGTGCCGGTGGAGTCAACACTGAAGCTTTCTTT.

This chain joins TRBV9 and TRBJ2-1, with D uncertain. The CDR3 is 11 amino acids. Germline CDR1 reads SGDLS; CDR2 reads YYNGEE. V shed 3 bases and J shed 5 bases, with 3 bases lying between them. The CDR3 region is CASSANNEQFF. The CDR3 DNA sequence: TGTGCCAGCAGCGCCAACAATGAGCAGTTCTTC.

This clonotype appeared a few times. This chain uses TRBV7-3 with TRBJ2-1, with D perhaps being TRBD1 or TRBD2 (5 bases each). CDR3 length: 12 residues. Trimming stripped 6 bases from V and 5 bases from J, with 8 bases between. Germline CDR1 reads SGHTA; CDR2 reads FQGTGA. CDR3 in amino acids: CASRLGDNEQFF. CDR3 coding DNA: TGTGCCAGCAGGCTGGGGGACAATGAGCAGTTCTTC. The entire variable domain, with the rest obtained from reference TRBV7-3 and TRBJ2-1, is as follows: GAGVSQTPSNKVTEKGKYVELRCDPISGHTALYWYRQSLGQGPEFLIYFQGTGAADDSGLPNDRFFAVRPEGSVSTLKIQRTERGDSAVYLCASRLGDNEQFFGPGTRLTVL.

The V call is TRBV7-9, the J call TRBJ2-2, with D tentatively TRBD2 (5 bases). V lost 8 bases and J lost 1, with 14 bases in between. CDR3 length: 15 amino acids. Per germline, CDR1 SEHNR and CDR2 FQNEAQ (reference sequence). The CDR3 nucleotides read TGTGCCAGCGGAGGAGTTGGAGGGAACACCGGGGAGCTGTTTTTT. This translates into CASGGVGGNTGELFF. Supplemented by reference TRBV7-9 and TRBJ2-2, the full variable domain reads DTGVSQNPRHKITKRGQNVTFRCDPISEHNRLYWYRQTLGQGPEFLTYFQNEAQLEKSRLLSDRFSAERPKGSFSTLEIQRTEQGDSAMYLCASGGVGGNTGELFFGEGSRLTVL.

The J gene is TRBJ1-5, the V gene TRBV2; D perhaps matches TRBD1 (6 bases). Germline CDR1 SNHLY, CDR2 FYNNEI. CDR3 length: 17 residues. The V end was cut by 5 bases, the J end by 3 bases, with 20 bases between. The CDR3 region has the DNA TGTGCCAGCAGTCAAAGGACAGTGTTGGGAGCCAATCAGCCCCAGCATTTT. This encodes CASSQRTVLGANQPQHF.